A single sample is the source of the 32 T cell receptor beta chains below, sequenced in a study of T-cell reconstitution after alpha-beta-depleted transplantation in children. Researchers prepared the TCRbeta library using unique molecular identifiers, the study reports. MiXCR was run by TCRdb on the PCR reads, yielding one entry per CDR3 protein. This table has almost 250,000 distinct CDR3 sequences, about 23% appearing once. The sequencing used PBMCs, collected before TCRalphabeta/CD19-depleted stem cell transplant. The receptors here all came from a girl aged 2 to 10 with Fanconi anemia, due to receive a stem cell transplant.

This clonotype has just a few counts. The V gene is TRBV6-5, the J gene TRBJ2-1; TRBD2 agrees at 7 bases. J was trimmed by 3 bases and V by 5 bases; bases with no gene match: 7. The CDR3 is 15 residues long. From germline, CDR1 is MNHEY and CDR2 SVGAGI. The CDR3 spells CASSTSLAVYNEQFF. The CDR3 DNA reads TGTGCCAGCAGTACATCGCTAGCGGTCTACAATGAGCAGTTCTTC.

This clonotype has just a few counts. The chain recombines TRBV28 with TRBJ2-7; 10 positions match TRBD2. The CDR3 consists of 15 residues. V gave up 3 bases and J gave up 2 bases; unmatched junction bases: 4. Germline V gives CDR1 MDHEN, CDR2 SYDVKM. The CDR3 nucleotides are TGTGCCAGCAGTTTGACTAGCGGGTATCCCTACGAGCAGTACTTC. Encoded protein: CASSLTSGYPYEQYF.

This clonotype has ten or more counts. The chain is built from TRBV7-2 and TRBJ2-1; no reliable D call. The CDR3 has 10 residues. Looked up from germline, CDR1 is SGHTA and CDR2 is FQGNSA. V was pared by 2 bases and J by 12 bases, with 5 bases between. The CDR3: CASSLTGQFF. The CDR3 DNA is TGTGCCAGCAGCTTAACGGGGCAGTTCTTC. Full variable domain (missing parts from reference TRBV7-2 and TRBJ2-1): GAGVSQSPSNKVTEKGKDVELRCDPISGHTALYWYRQSLGQGLEFLIYFQGNSAPDKSGLPSDRFSAERTGGSVSTLTIQRTQQEDSAVYLCASSLTGQFFGPGTRLTVL.

This sequence joins TRBV20-1 and TRBJ2-3; D is perhaps TRBD2 (6 bases). Between the trimmed V and J ends, which lost 4 bases and 0 bases, there was a span of 11 bases. The CDR3 extends over 14 amino acids. Germline V gives CDR1 DFQATT, CDR2 SNEGSKA (reference sequence). CDR3 sequence: CSAIADSSTDTQYF. The CDR3 bases are TGCAGTGCTATAGCGGACTCTAGCACAGATACGCAGTATTTT.

This clonotype was recorded at least ten times. The rearrangement joins TRBV20-1 to TRBJ2-5; D is uncertain. The ends were cut back, 2 bases at V and 9 bases at J, with 16 bases in the middle. This CDR3 is built from 13 residues. CDR1 and CDR2 from the germline V gene are DFQATT and SNEGSKA (reference sequence). CDR3 region: CSARPKNRRSQYF. CDR3 bases: TGCAGTGCTAGACCCAAAAACCGCAGATCCCAGTACTTC.

This rearrangement joins TRBV29-1 to TRBJ2-1, with TRBD2 identical over 14 bases. CDR1 and CDR2 (germline): SQVTM, ANQGSEA. With V trimmed by 7 bases and J by 0 bases, 8 bases remained unmatched. The CDR3 is made up of 17 amino acids. This CDR3 reads CSAMTSGGVGSYNEQFF. CDR3 DNA sequence: TGCAGCGCCATGACTAGCGGGGGGGTAGGCTCCTACAATGAGCAGTTCTTC.

This chain connects TRBV7-6 to TRBJ2-7; maybe TRBD2 (5 bases). V lost 5 bases and J 3 bases, leaving 14 bases between the germline ends. From germline, CDR1 is SGHVS and CDR2 FNYEAQ. The CDR3 covers 14 residues. CDR3 bases: TGTGCCAGCAGCCCAAGCCGGGGTATCTACGAGCAGTACTTC. Residues: CASSPSRGIYEQYF.

This clonotype has at least ten counts. J is TRBJ2-7 and V is TRBV20-1; D possibly corresponds to TRBD1 (6 bases). CDR3 size: 14 residues. The germline V gene encodes CDR1 DFQATT and CDR2 SNEGSKA (reference sequence). V dropped 7 bases and J dropped 0 bases, with 16 bases sitting between them. CDR3 amino acids: CSVQDSLLSYEQYF. The CDR3 bases are TGCAGTGTACAGGACAGTCTACTCTCCTACGAGCAGTACTTC.

This clonotype has a count of ten or more. The chain combines TRBV20-1 with TRBJ2-5, with 15 bases fitting TRBD2. The CDR3 is 17 residues long. The J segment lost 5 bases and the V segment lost 4 bases, leaving 11 bases of the junction unmatched. CDR1 is DFQATT, CDR2 SNEGSKA, per germline (reference sequence). CDR3 in DNA: TGCAGTGCTACACGGACTAGCGGGAGGGGTTATAGTGAGACCCAGTACTTC. It yields the protein CSATRTSGRGYSETQYF.

This clonotype was seen repeatedly, ten times or more. The chain employs TRBV12-3 or TRBV12-4 and TRBJ2-3; 8 bases are a match to TRBD1. With V trimmed by 2 bases and J by 3 bases, 4 bases remained unmatched. The CDR3 extends over 15 amino acids. The CDR3, as DNA: TGTGCCAGCAGTTTATCGGACAGGGAAACAGATACGCAGTATTTT. Residues: CASSLSDRETDTQYF.

This clonotype was counted ten times or more. This rearrangement joins TRBV6-1 to TRBJ1-3, with D uncertain. CDR3 size: 14 residues. V lost 5 bases and J 0 bases, leaving 8 bases between the germline ends. Germline-derived CDR1 and CDR2 are MNHNS and SASEGT. CDR3 DNA sequence: TGTGCCAGCAGTACCGGGAACTCTGGAAACACCATATATTTT. Its protein is CASSTGNSGNTIYF.

This clonotype occurred many times. The V call is TRBV6-1, the J call TRBJ2-1; 9 bases are shared with TRBD2. Germline CDR1 reads MNHNS; CDR2 reads SASEGT. The CDR3 extends over 14 amino acids. V lost 3 bases and J lost 6; bases outside the gene matches: 3. The CDR3 region has the DNA TGTGCCAGCAGTGACGGACTAGCGATCAATGAGCAGTTCTTC. This codes for CASSDGLAINEQFF.

This clonotype was recorded once. The chain links TRBV18 to TRBJ2-7; D is unresolved. V dropped 3 bases and J dropped 1 base, with 16 bases sitting between them. Germline V gene data show CDR1 as KGHSH and CDR2 as LQKENI. The CDR3 runs to 16 residues. This CDR3 is CASSPNDVGLSYEQYF. Here the CDR3 DNA reads TGTGCCAGCTCACCGAACGATGTGGGGTTATCCTACGAGCAGTACTTC. Based on the CDR3 plus reference TRBV18 and TRBJ2-7, the full variable domain is NAGVMQNPRHLVRRRGQEARLRCSPMKGHSHVYWYRQLPEEGLKFMVYLQKENIIDESGMPKERFSAEFPKEGPSILRIQQVVRGDSAAYFCASSPNDVGLSYEQYFGPGTRLTVT.

The gene calls are TRBV30 and TRBJ2-1; D gene uncertain. V lost 5 bases and J lost 3, with 11 bases in between. This CDR3 is 13 amino acids long. CDR1 is GTSNPN and CDR2 is SVGIG in the germline V gene (reference sequence). The CDR3 bases are TGTGCCTGGGAAAGACTCAACTACAATGAGCAGTTCTTC. Its protein product is CAWERLNYNEQFF.

The sample holds a few counts of this clonotype. The rearrangement joins TRBV20-1 to TRBJ2-7; D tentatively reads TRBD1 or TRBD2 (5 bases each). Germline-derived CDR1 and CDR2 are DFQATT and SNEGSKA (reference sequence). V lost 6 bases, J lost 5 bases, and 23 bases lay in between. The CDR3 spans 15 residues. The CDR3 loop is CSAGAGPSWNHEQYF. The CDR3 nucleotides are TGCAGTGCCGGGGCAGGTCCTTCCTGGAACCACGAGCAGTACTTC.

A single count supports this clonotype. This sequence joins TRBV28 and TRBJ2-2, with no clear D. Trimming removed 1 base at V and 2 bases at J, with 8 bases between. The CDR3 is 15 amino acids. Germline CDR1 and CDR2: MDHEN and SYDVKM. CDR3 region: CASSLFAANTGELFF. The CDR3 DNA sequence: TGTGCCAGCAGTTTATTTGCGGCTAACACCGGGGAGCTGTTTTTT.

In its sample, this clonotype was seen a few times. A much more abundant neighbour one base away suggests this may be a read error. The rearrangement joins TRBV7-3 to TRBJ2-2; D might be TRBD2 (6 bases). The CDR3 consists of 14 residues. V dropped 5 bases and J dropped 1 base, with 8 bases sitting between them. Germline V gene sequence: CDR1 SGHTA, CDR2 FQGTGA. Here the CDR3 DNA reads TGTGCCAGCAGCAATAGCGGGAACACCGGGGAGCTGTTTTTT. Translated, it gives CASSNSGNTGELFF.

This clonotype was seen a handful of times. This chain uses TRBV28 with TRBJ2-7, with a tentative D call TRBD1 (5 bases). The V gene lost 1 base and the J gene lost 5 bases, with 15 bases spanning the gap. The germline gives CDR1 MDHEN, CDR2 SYDVKM. This CDR3 spans 15 amino acids. For the CDR3, the DNA is TGTGCCAGCAGTTTATCACGGCTGGTACAGGACGAGCAGTACTTC. It specifies CASSLSRLVQDEQYF.

The rearrangement joins TRBV10-3 to TRBJ1-1; tentatively, D is TRBD1 (5 bases). Germline V CDR1 and CDR2: ENHRY, SYGVKD. This CDR3 has 16 residues. Trimming took off 8 bases at V and 11 bases at J, with 30 bases between the two ends. The CDR3 nucleotides are TGTGCCATCGCACACACTTCCGGGACCGCCTGGGCCGGGGCTTTCTTT. This sequence encodes CAIAHTSGTAWAGAFF.

This clonotype occurred many times. This sequence joins TRBV29-1 and TRBJ2-7; D is unresolved. Germline CDR1 and CDR2: SQVTM and ANQGSEA. This CDR3 contains 13 residues. The ends were cut back, 4 bases at V and 0 bases at J, with 10 bases in the middle. The CDR3 loop is CSVVRTTSYEQYF. CDR3 nucleotides: TGCAGCGTTGTCCGTACGACCTCCTACGAGCAGTACTTC.

This clonotype was seen only a few times. The rearrangement links TRBV24-1 to TRBJ2-7; TRBD1 might be the D (6 bases). The CDR3 has 14 amino acids. CDR1 and CDR2 (germline): KGHDR, SFDVKD. V was clipped by 3 bases and J by 2 bases, with 10 bases between them. The DNA of the CDR3 is TGTGCCACCAGTGATCCGGGACACCCCTACGAGCAGTACTTC. Its translation is CATSDPGHPYEQYF.

The chain carries TRBV5-5 and TRBJ2-7; 12 bases are shared with TRBD1. The CDR3 has 18 amino acids. V dropped 2 bases and J dropped 3; count of bases not matched to a gene: 12. Per germline, CDR1 SGHKS and CDR2 YYEKEE (reference sequence). The CDR3 DNA reads TGTGCCAGCAGCTTCAGTTTGGGACAGGGGGCGTTGGGCTACGAGCAGTACTTC. Residues: CASSFSLGQGALGYEQYF.

This CDR3 is CSVAPLVTGGEETQYF. CDR3 nucleotide sequence: TGCAGCGTTGCTCCCTTGGTCACAGGGGGCGAAGAGACCCAGTACTTC. The rearrangement links TRBV29-1 to TRBJ2-5; 9 bases map to TRBD1. CDR1 SQVTM and CDR2 ANQGSEA come from the germline V gene. V lost 4 bases, J lost 3 bases, and 12 bases stayed unmatched. This CDR3 spans 16 amino acids.

In this sample, this clonotype turned up many times. V and J are TRBV27 and TRBJ2-1, with D uncertain. V lost 5 bases, J lost 5 bases, and 16 bases lay in between. Germline loops: CDR1 MNHEY, CDR2 SMNVEV (reference sequence). The CDR3 loop spans 15 amino acids. CDR3: CASSPIGPEHNEQFF. In nucleotides, the CDR3 is TGTGCCAGCAGTCCGATCGGACCCGAACACAATGAGCAGTTCTTC.

This clonotype was counted ten times or more. The chain has TRBV29-1 and TRBJ2-7; a weak D match, TRBD1 (6 bases). Germline lookup yields CDR1 SQVTM and CDR2 ANQGSEA. The CDR3 extends over 16 amino acids. Trimming cost V 3 bases and J 4 bases, with 22 bases left between them. The CDR3: CSVESIGAGTMYEQYF. The CDR3 DNA reads as TGCAGCGTTGAGTCGATTGGAGCCGGGACAATGTACGAGCAGTACTTC.

This clonotype was detected only a few times. The chain uses TRBV29-1 and TRBJ2-1, with a possible D match to TRBD2 (5 bases). Deletions cut 7 bases from V and 7 bases from J, with 20 bases between. CDR3 length equals 14 residues. Germline loops: CDR1 SQVTM, CDR2 ANQGSEA. The CDR3 DNA sequence: TGCAGCGCTGTTACCGGGGTTACCGGGAATGAGCAGTTCTTC. Protein product: CSAVTGVTGNEQFF.

This clonotype was seen only a few times. The gene calls are TRBV7-2 and TRBJ2-3; the match to TRBD2 covers 8 bases. The CDR3 is 17 residues long. V lost 2 bases to trimming and J lost 1 base; unmatched junction nucleotides: 8. The germline V gene encodes CDR1 SGHTA and CDR2 FQGNSA. CDR3 sequence (DNA): TGTGCCAGCAGCTTATCTTCTAGCGGGCTTGGCACAGATACGCAGTATTTT. Its translation is CASSLSSSGLGTDTQYF.

In its sample, this clonotype was seen many times. The chain links TRBV7-2 to TRBJ2-1; TRBD1 or TRBD2 may be the D gene (5 bases each). CDR1 is SGHTA and CDR2 is FQGNSA in the germline V gene. The CDR3 contains 14 residues. The V end was cut by 2 bases, the J end by 7 bases, with 12 bases between. CDR3 nucleotides: TGTGCCAGCAGCTTAAGTTGGGGCGGGAATGAGCAGTTCTTC. It yields the protein CASSLSWGGNEQFF.

The table lists this clonotype with a few counts. V gene TRBV7-9 combines with J gene TRBJ1-5; TRBD1 agrees at 9 bases. CDR1 is SEHNR, CDR2 FQNEAQ, per germline (reference sequence). The CDR3 totals 14 residues. V lost 3 bases, J lost 5 bases, and 2 bases stayed unmatched. In DNA, the CDR3 is TGTGCCAGCAGCTTCGGGACAGGGCATCAGCCCCAGCATTTT. As protein: CASSFGTGHQPQHF.

In this sample, this clonotype turned up a few times. The rearrangement joins TRBV20-1 to TRBJ2-5; TRBD1 aligns across 11 bases. J lost 3 bases, V lost 5 bases, and 2 bases had no gene match. Germline CDR1 DFQATT, CDR2 SNEGSKA (reference sequence). The CDR3 consists of 13 residues. The CDR3 region is CSAGGQGEETQYF. In DNA form, the CDR3 reads TGCAGTGCTGGGGGACAGGGGGAAGAGACCCAGTACTTC.

The rearrangement joins TRBV28 to TRBJ2-1; TRBD2 aligns across 8 bases. The CDR3 is 15 amino acids. Looked up from germline, CDR1 is MDHEN and CDR2 is SYDVKM. V dropped 4 bases and J dropped 4; count of bases not matched to a gene: 6. Written as DNA, the CDR3 is TGTGCCAGCAGTTCATTAGCGGGAAAGTACAATGAGCAGTTCTTC. It yields the protein CASSSLAGKYNEQFF.

This clonotype showed up just a few times. The V call is TRBV7-8, the J call TRBJ2-5; 10 nucleotides align to TRBD2. Germline CDR1 is SGHVS and CDR2 is FQNEAQ. The ends lost 2 bases at V and 3 bases at J; junction bases unmatched: 3. This CDR3 has 15 amino acids. CDR3 sequence reads: CASSLTSGVKETQYF. The CDR3 DNA reads TGTGCCAGCAGCTTAACTAGCGGGGTGAAAGAGACCCAGTACTTC. The variable domain in full, with the rest retrieved from reference TRBV7-8 and TRBJ2-5, is GAGVSQSPRYKVAKRGQDVALRCDPISGHVSLFWYQQALGQGPEFLTYFQNEAQLDKSGLPSDRFFAERPEGSVSTLKIQRTQQEDSAVYLCASSLTSGVKETQYFGPGTRLLVL.